These 28 T cell receptor beta chains came from one sample sequenced in a study of OX40 agonist ivuxolimab in advanced cancers. The method was immunoSEQ multiplex PCR; TCRdb's version includes in-frame clones alone and lacks a portion of them. The sample carries approximately 35,000 clones, roughly 87% recorded once. The sequencing here drew on CD4+ or CD8+ T cells sorted from blood, taken in a trial of the OX40 agonist ivuxolimab. The receptors come from an adult with an advanced solid tumor such as melanoma, head and neck, liver or kidney cancer.

The chain has TRBV27 and TRBJ2-7; D may be TRBD2 (6 bases). Germline lookup yields CDR1 MNHEY and CDR2 SMNVEV (reference sequence). The CDR3 is 16 amino acids. The V end was cut by 5 bases, the J end by 5 bases, with 22 bases between. The CDR3 sequence: CASSPLHIGGVDEQYF. The CDR3 nucleotides read TGTGCCAGCAGTCCGCTCCATATCGGGGGAGTCGACGAGCAGTACTTC.

The chain is built from TRBV11-2 and TRBJ2-7, with D maybe TRBD2 (6 bases). The CDR3 consists of 13 residues. Trimming removed 8 bases from V and 6 bases from J, with 17 bases in between. The germline gives CDR1 SGHAT, CDR2 FQNNGV. The CDR3 reads CASGSGDPSEQYF. CDR3 sequence (DNA): TGTGCCAGCGGATCGGGGGACCCCAGCGAGCAGTACTTC.

V and J are TRBV6-5 and TRBJ1-2; weak D call: TRBD1 (5 bases). Trimming shortened V by 7 bases and J by 2 bases, and 14 bases separated the two germline ends. The germline V gene has CDR1 MNHEY and CDR2 SVGAGI. This CDR3 has 14 residues. The CDR3 DNA reads TGTGCCAGCACTCTTGGGGGGGGGAACTATGGCTACACCTTC. This codes for CASTLGGGNYGYTF.

This rearrangement joins TRBV15 to TRBJ2-7; D possibly corresponds to TRBD2 (5 bases). Germline V gene data show CDR1 as LNHNV and CDR2 as YYDKDF (reference sequence). The germline V and J ends were trimmed by 0 bases and 0 bases, with 15 bases remaining between them. The CDR3 has 17 amino acids. The CDR3 spells CATSRDEVAGSSYEQYF. For the CDR3, the DNA is TGTGCCACCAGCAGAGATGAAGTTGCGGGTAGCTCCTACGAGCAGTACTTC.

The chain uses TRBV19 and TRBJ2-7; D is undetermined. CDR1 LNHDA and CDR2 SQIVND come from the germline V gene (reference sequence). The V and J ends lost 3 bases and 3 bases respectively, with 6 bases between them. CDR3 length equals 12 residues. The CDR3 region is CASSMVDYEQYF. In nucleotides, the CDR3 is TGTGCCAGTAGTATGGTGGACTACGAGCAGTACTTC.

This clone was observed once. The chain's CDR3 is CASSGVENIQYF. The CDR3 DNA sequence: TGTGCCAGCAGCGGCGTTGAAAACATTCAGTACTTC. V usage is TRBV5-6 and J usage is TRBJ2-4; D remains ambiguous. The V end was cut by 4 bases, the J end by 5 bases, with 7 bases between. The germline gives CDR1 SGHDT, CDR2 YYEEEE. The CDR3 runs to 12 residues.

The chain couples TRBV29-1 to TRBJ2-7; D is tentatively TRBD1 or TRBD2 (5 bases each). V lost 4 bases and J 2 bases, leaving 12 bases between the germline ends. The germline V gene has CDR1 SQVTM and CDR2 ANQGSEA. This CDR3 contains 13 residues. Here the CDR3 DNA reads TGCAGCGTTGTTGGGACCGAGGCCTACGAGCAGTACTTC. This gives the protein CSVVGTEAYEQYF.

The table lists this clone with a count of one. The chain recombines TRBV15 with TRBJ1-4; D is unclear. CDR1 and CDR2 from the germline V gene are LNHNV and YYDKDF (reference sequence). Deletions cut 0 bases from V and 7 bases from J, with 3 bases between. The CDR3 length is 12 residues. CDR3 sequence: CATSREAEKLFF. For the CDR3, the DNA is TGTGCCACCAGCAGAGAGGCTGAAAAACTGTTTTTT.

The CDR3 loop reads CASSGSDLDRLNSPLHF. The CDR3, as DNA: TGTGCCAGCAGCGGATCCGACTTGGACAGGTTGAATTCACCCCTCCACTTT. The chain combines TRBV7-9 with TRBJ1-6, with 7 positions matching TRBD1. Losses at the gene ends were 5 bases for V and 7 bases for J; bases not matched to a gene: 14. This CDR3 region has 17 residues. Germline assignment: CDR1 SEHNR and CDR2 FQNEAQ (reference sequence).

The V and J genes are TRBV19 and TRBJ1-5; 9 bases agree with TRBD1. The CDR3 consists of 15 residues. Germline V gene sequence: CDR1 LNHDA, CDR2 SQIVND (reference sequence). The V segment lost 3 bases and the J segment 2 bases; nucleotides outside the gene matches: 2. CDR3 sequence: CASSIWDRGNQPQHF. The CDR3, as DNA: TGTGCCAGTAGTATCTGGGACAGGGGCAATCAGCCCCAGCATTTT. The full variable domain, completed using reference TRBV19 and TRBJ1-5, is DGGITQSPKYLFRKEGQNVTLSCEQNLNHDAMYWYRQDPGQGLRLIYYSQIVNDFQKGDIAEGYSVSREKKESFPLTVTSAQKNPTAFYLCASSIWDRGNQPQHFGDGTRLSIL.

This chain links TRBV5-6 with TRBJ2-3, with 7 bases that match TRBD2. Trimming cost V 0 bases and J 0 bases; bases outside gene matches: 1. The CDR3 runs to 15 residues. CDR1 is SGHDT, CDR2 YYEEEE, per germline. The CDR3 here is CASSLGGSSTDTQYF. The CDR3 region has the DNA TGTGCCAGCAGCTTGGGCGGGAGCAGCACAGATACGCAGTATTTT. Filled out from reference TRBV5-6 and TRBJ2-3, the complete variable domain reads DAGVTQSPTHLIKTRGQQVTLRCSPKSGHDTVSWYQQALGQGPQFIFQYYEEEERQRGNFPDRFSGHQFPNYSSELNVNALLLGDSALYLCASSLGGSSTDTQYFGPGTRLTVL.

This chain links TRBV2 with TRBJ2-7; possibly TRBD2 for D (5 bases). Germline V gene lookup returns CDR1 SNHLY and CDR2 FYNNEI. The CDR3 extends over 15 amino acids. The V end lost 8 bases, the J end lost 1 base, and 18 bases lay between the germline ends. The CDR3 reads CASLWTGIGSYEQYF. CDR3 nucleotides: TGTGCCAGCTTGTGGACCGGGATCGGTTCCTACGAGCAGTACTTC.

This chain links TRBV12-5 with TRBJ1-5; D is uncertain. CDR1 and CDR2 (germline): LGHNT, FRNRAP. CDR3 length equals 15 residues. V shed 2 bases and J shed 1 base, with 9 bases lying between them. This CDR3 is CASGLSTVSNQPQHF. CDR3 DNA sequence: TGTGCTAGTGGTTTGAGTACGGTGAGCAATCAGCCCCAGCATTTT.

The CDR3 loop is CASSEVTVSYEQYF. CDR3 coding DNA: TGTGCCAGCAGTGAAGTTACGGTGAGCTACGAGCAGTACTTC. The chain has TRBV6-1 and TRBJ2-7; no definite D call. The CDR3 extends over 14 amino acids. CDR1 is MNHNS and CDR2 is SASEGT in the germline V gene. V was trimmed by 1 base and J by 3 bases, leaving 10 bases between them.

With regard to this clone: A junction boundary mismatches the germline segment, possibly from a read error. The chain employs TRBV15 and TRBJ1-3; D is ambiguous. Germline CDR1 reads LNHNV; CDR2 reads YYDKDF (reference sequence). This CDR3 contains 13 residues. For the CDR3, the DNA is TGTGCCACCAGCAGAGATGTCCGGAAACACCATATATTT. It yields the protein CATSRDVRKHHIF.

The rearrangement links TRBV6-5 to TRBJ2-6, with no clear D. Trimming pared 2 bases from V and 3 bases from J, leaving 8 bases between. The CDR3 contains 15 residues. In germline, CDR1 is MNHEY, CDR2 SVGAGI. CDR3 bases: TGTGCCAGCAGTTACATGGGGTATGGGGCCAACGTCCTGACTTTC. Translation gives CASSYMGYGANVLTF.

This chain joins TRBV27 and TRBJ2-5, with TRBD2 as a possible D gene (6 bases). The CDR3 consists of 11 residues. Germline values: CDR1 MNHEY, CDR2 SMNVEV (reference sequence). V shed 5 bases and J shed 9 bases, with 10 bases lying between them. CDR3 protein: CASSPGGAQYF. In DNA form, the CDR3 reads TGTGCCAGCAGTCCGGGCGGGGCCCAGTACTTC.

V is TRBV19 and J is TRBJ2-3; no clear D. Between the trimmed V and J ends, which lost 7 bases and 3 bases, there was a span of 20 bases. From germline, CDR1 is LNHDA and CDR2 SQIVND (reference sequence). The CDR3 runs 16 residues. This CDR3 is CASTPRLGQGTDTQYF. For the CDR3, the DNA is TGTGCCAGTACCCCCAGGCTTGGGCAAGGAACAGATACGCAGTATTTT. The whole variable domain, remainder taken from reference TRBV19 and TRBJ2-3, is DGGITQSPKYLFRKEGQNVTLSCEQNLNHDAMYWYRQDPGQGLRLIYYSQIVNDFQKGDIAEGYSVSREKKESFPLTVTSAQKNPTAFYLCASTPRLGQGTDTQYFGPGTRLTVL.

This sequence joins TRBV7-9 and TRBJ2-6; possibly TRBD1 for D (7 bases). Trimming pared 2 bases from V and 4 bases from J, leaving 12 bases between. The germline V gene encodes CDR1 SEHNR and CDR2 FQNEAQ (reference sequence). The CDR3 spans 16 residues. The CDR3, as DNA: TGTGCCAGCAGCTTACAGGGGGGTAAAGGGGCCAACGTCCTGACTTTC. This codes for CASSLQGGKGANVLTF. Looking up the rest from reference TRBV7-9 and TRBJ2-6 gives the full variable domain: DTGVSQNPRHKITKRGQNVTFRCDPISEHNRLYWYRQTLGQGPEFLTYFQNEAQLEKSRLLSDRFSAERPKGSFSTLEIQRTEQGDSAMYLCASSLQGGKGANVLTFGAGSRLTVL.

The rearrangement uses TRBV28 and TRBJ1-1, with D possibly matching TRBD1 (6 bases). The CDR3 is made up of 14 amino acids. The germline V gene has CDR1 MDHEN and CDR2 SYDVKM. The V and J ends lost 5 bases and 0 bases respectively, with 10 bases between them. This chain's CDR3 is CASSGRGMNTEAFF. The DNA for the CDR3 is TGTGCCAGCAGTGGGAGGGGGATGAACACTGAAGCTTTCTTT.

The genes are TRBV27 and TRBJ2-7; D unclear. Per germline, CDR1 MNHEY and CDR2 SMNVEV (reference sequence). The CDR3 covers 14 residues. Trimming cost V 5 bases and J 3 bases, with 14 bases left between them. CDR3 DNA sequence: TGTGCCAGCAGTCCATTGCGGAAGCGCTACGAGCAGTACTTC. Translation gives CASSPLRKRYEQYF.

The rearrangement uses TRBV9 and TRBJ1-1; tentative D call: TRBD1 (5 bases). Germline V lookup: CDR1 SGDLS, CDR2 YYNGEE. V gave up 4 bases and J gave up 4 bases, with 11 bases separating them. This CDR3 spans 13 amino acids. The CDR3: CASSSRGGTEAFF. The CDR3, as DNA: TGTGCCAGCAGCTCACGGGGGGGCACTGAAGCTTTCTTT.

CDR3 sequence: CASSRIRTRSVEQYF. CDR3 DNA sequence: TGTGCCAGCAGCAGAATCCGGACTAGATCGGTCGAGCAGTACTTC. This chain connects TRBV21-1 to TRBJ2-7; the D call of TRBD2 is as the table states it, not checked on the DNA. TRBV21-1 is a recognized pseudogene. The CDR3 runs to 15 residues.

The chain carries TRBV21-1 and TRBJ1-5; TRBD1, as called in the table, went unchecked against the DNA. TRBV21-1 is a recognized pseudogene. This CDR3 region has 16 residues. The CDR3: CASSKSSGGLNQPQHF. CDR3 sequence (DNA): TGTGCCAGCAGCAAATCGTCAGGGGGCCTTAATCAGCCCCAGCATTTT.

The chain recombines TRBV5-4 with TRBJ1-4; the D is unclear. The V gene's germline CDR1 is SGHNT and CDR2 YYREEE (reference sequence). The CDR3 length is 14 residues. The V end lost 2 bases, the J end lost 7 bases, and 12 bases lay between the germline ends. The CDR3 loop reads CASSFQGSGEKLFF. As DNA, the CDR3 is TGTGCCAGCAGCTTCCAAGGGTCGGGTGAAAAACTGTTTTTT.

The chain has TRBV19 and TRBJ2-1; 8 bases agree with TRBD2. The length of the CDR3 is 13 residues. CDR1 is LNHDA, CDR2 SQIVND, per germline (reference sequence). J gave up 7 bases and V 7 bases, and 6 bases lay outside the gene matches. The chain's CDR3 is CASTSGGINEQFF. As DNA, the CDR3 is TGTGCCAGTACCTCGGGAGGGATAAATGAGCAGTTCTTC.

V gene TRBV6-1 combines with J gene TRBJ2-7, with D perhaps TRBD1 or TRBD2 (5 bases each). The germline V gene has CDR1 MNHNS and CDR2 SASEGT. This CDR3 is 15 amino acids long. Trimming cost V 7 bases and J 4 bases, with 20 bases left between them. CDR3 in amino acids: CASKLDSSRGYEQYF. CDR3 sequence (DNA): TGTGCCAGCAAATTAGACAGCTCCCGAGGGTACGAGCAGTACTTC.

J is TRBJ1-5 and V is TRBV7-8, with no clear D. The CDR3 has 16 residues. Germline assignment: CDR1 SGHVS and CDR2 FQNEAQ. Trimming took 1 base from V and 0 from J, leaving 10 bases between them. This chain's CDR3 is CASSLGAGYSNQPQHF. CDR3 nucleotides: TGTGCCAGCAGCTTAGGGGCCGGCTATAGCAATCAGCCCCAGCATTTT.